These 18 T cell receptor beta chains were sequenced from one sample in a study of T cells in Graves' hyperthyroidism and ophthalmopathy. Researchers took RNA transcripts and amplified the TCR beta CDR3 regions from them. A first-round RT-PCR of the TCR CDR3 used the HTBI primer set. TCRdb independently ran MiXCR on the multiplex PCR reads; one entry per CDR3 protein. The table includes around 300,000 distinct CDR3 sequences, about 25% detected once. Sequenced sample: blood. The receptors derive from a man aged 35-49 years with Graves' hyperthyroidism that later progressed to Graves' ophthalmopathy.

The table lists this clonotype with many counts. The junction departs from the called germline gene at one end, perhaps through a read error. The chain has TRBV28 and TRBJ1-2, with D hard to call. Looked up from germline, CDR1 is MDHEN and CDR2 is SYDVKM. This CDR3 has 11 amino acids. The CDR3 coding sequence is TGTGCCTGCAGTCGTCTCTATGGCTACACCTTC. Translating it yields CACSRLYGYTF.

Notes on this clonotype: A read error may account for a junction end that differs from germline. The DNA of the CDR3 is TGTGCCACCAAGGGCAACCAAGAGGCCCAGTACTTC. Translation: CATKGNQEAQYF. The J gene is TRBJ2-5, the V gene TRBV24-1; D not certain. The CDR3 covers 12 residues. Germline V CDR1 and CDR2: KGHDR, SFDVKD.

This clonotype has ten or more counts. The rearrangement uses TRBV6-5 and TRBJ2-2, with 10 nucleotides matching TRBD2. V lost 1 base, J lost 4 bases, and 6 bases stayed unmatched. The CDR3 loop spans 17 amino acids. Germline CDR1 and CDR2: MNHEY and SVGAGI. CDR3 bases: TGTGCCAGCAGTTACTGGAGCGGGAGGGCCGGCACCGGGGAGCTGTTTTTT. Its protein is CASSYWSGRAGTGELFF.

Many counts were recorded for this clonotype. V usage is TRBV2 and J usage is TRBJ2-7; TRBD1 might be the D (5 bases). Per the germline V gene, CDR1 is SNHLY and CDR2 is FYNNEI. Trimming took 5 bases from V and 1 from J, leaving 12 bases between them. The CDR3 is 14 residues long. Written as DNA, the CDR3 is TGTGCCAGCAGTCTCAGGGCAGGGTCCTACGAGCAGTACTTC. This gives the protein CASSLRAGSYEQYF.

The CDR3 DNA follows: TGCAGTGCCTACCCAGCCGCGAGCGGCTACGAGCAGTACTTC. Protein: CSAYPAASGYEQYF. This chain connects TRBV20-1 to TRBJ2-7; D is possibly TRBD2 (5 bases). Looked up from germline, CDR1 is DFQATT and CDR2 is SNEGSKA (reference sequence). This CDR3 region has 14 residues. V was pared by 6 bases and J by 3 bases, with 18 bases between.

This clonotype was found many times. The V and J genes are TRBV30 and TRBJ1-2; TRBD1 might be the D (5 bases). Germline CDR1 reads GTSNPN; CDR2 reads SVGIG (reference sequence). V lost 5 bases and J lost 7, with 14 bases in between. The CDR3 contains 12 residues. DNA of the CDR3: TGTGCCTGGGAGCAAGGGGCGGTTGGCTACACCTTC. Translated: CAWEQGAVGYTF.

The sample holds many counts of this clonotype. The genes are TRBV6-1 and TRBJ1-2; D remains ambiguous. V was cut by 2 bases and J by 2 bases, with 12 bases left in between. There are 15 residues in the CDR3. CDR1 is MNHNS, CDR2 SASEGT, per germline. CDR3 in DNA: TGTGCCAGCAGTGAACCGTTGGATGCCAACTATGGCTACACCTTC. This sequence encodes CASSEPLDANYGYTF.

The CDR3, as DNA: TGTGCCAGTTTACAGGGTGGAGGAACTGAAGCTTTCTTT. Encoded protein: CASLQGGGTEAFF. The chain links TRBV19 to TRBJ1-1; D may be TRBD1 (6 bases). Per the germline V gene, CDR1 is LNHDA and CDR2 is SQIVND (reference sequence). The CDR3 totals 13 residues. Between the trimmed V and J ends, which lost 8 bases and 5 bases, there was a span of 15 bases.

This clonotype was seen at least ten times. This chain connects TRBV12-3 or TRBV12-4 to TRBJ2-7, with D perhaps matching TRBD2 (6 bases). Trimming left V 3 bases short and J 3 bases short, with 12 bases between. This CDR3 has 14 residues. The CDR3 coding sequence is TGTGCCAGCAGTTTGAGTGGGGGGAACTACGAGCAGTACTTC. It yields the protein CASSLSGGNYEQYF.

This chain links TRBV6-2 or TRBV6-3 with TRBJ1-5, with D perhaps TRBD1 (5 bases). V lost 6 bases and J lost 4, with 25 bases in between. This CDR3 is built from 18 residues. Germline CDR1 reads MNHEY; CDR2 reads SVGEGT. The CDR3 sequence is CASRSAGLGLWWNQPQHF. The CDR3 DNA sequence: TGTGCCAGCAGGTCCGCGGGGCTAGGCTTATGGTGGAATCAGCCCCAGCATTTT.

This clonotype was counted at least ten times. This chain joins TRBV4-1 and TRBJ2-7; 10 nucleotides line up with TRBD2. The V gene end was trimmed by 3 bases and the J gene end by 0 bases; junction bases not matched to a gene: 2. CDR1 MGHRA and CDR2 YSYEKL come from the germline V gene. CDR3 length: 15 residues. The CDR3 is CASSQGLASSYEQYF. The CDR3 bases are TGCGCCAGCAGCCAGGGACTAGCGTCCTCCTACGAGCAGTACTTC.

This clonotype was found many times. The chain recombines TRBV11-2 with TRBJ2-5, with unresolved D. The CDR3 covers 12 residues. V was clipped by 1 base and J by 5 bases, with 5 bases between them. Germline values: CDR1 SGHAT, CDR2 FQNNGV. The chain's CDR3 is CASSLGFETQYF. CDR3 bases: TGTGCCAGCAGCTTAGGATTTGAGACCCAGTACTTC.

The rearrangement uses TRBV6-2 or TRBV6-3 and TRBJ2-7; 8 nucleotides match TRBD1. CDR3 length: 13 residues. Germline CDR1 MNHEY, CDR2 SVGEGT. The trim removed 10 bases at V and 4 bases at J, leaving 9 bases unmatched. This chain's CDR3 is CATSPTGGYEQYF. The CDR3, as DNA: TGTGCCACTTCTCCTACAGGGGGATACGAGCAGTACTTC.

This clonotype has at least ten counts. The rearrangement uses TRBV2 and TRBJ1-1; D is undetermined. CDR3 length equals 12 residues. V dropped 4 bases and J dropped 6 bases, with 9 bases sitting between them. Germline loops: CDR1 SNHLY, CDR2 FYNNEI. CDR3 loop: CASSVGGPEAFF. CDR3 nucleotide sequence: TGTGCCAGCAGTGTTGGAGGGCCTGAAGCTTTCTTT.

The sample holds many counts of this clonotype. The V and J genes are TRBV29-1 and TRBJ1-3; D not resolved. Germline assignment: CDR1 SQVTM and CDR2 ANQGSEA. Trimming removed 6 bases at V and 8 bases at J, with 14 bases between. The CDR3 is made up of 12 amino acids. This chain's CDR3 is CSVGNSGDTIYF. CDR3 DNA sequence: TGCAGCGTGGGAAACAGCGGAGACACCATATATTTT.

This clonotype occurred a few times. V gene TRBV30 combines with J gene TRBJ1-2; D gene unclear. Trimming shortened V by 1 base and J by 4 bases, and 4 bases separated the two germline ends. CDR3 length: 11 residues. CDR1 and CDR2 (germline): GTSNPN, SVGIG (reference sequence). CDR3: CAWSDTYGYTF. DNA of the CDR3: TGTGCCTGGAGTGACACCTATGGCTACACCTTC.

This clonotype was found many times. The chain couples TRBV11-1 to TRBJ1-1; 7 nucleotides agree with TRBD1. Germline CDR1 is SGHAT and CDR2 is FQDESV (reference sequence). The V gene end was trimmed by 4 bases and the J gene end by 0 bases; junction bases not matched to a gene: 14. The CDR3 covers 18 residues. CDR3 sequence reads: CASSSRRTGQPLNTEAFF. CDR3 nucleotide sequence: TGTGCCAGCAGCTCCAGGCGGACAGGCCAACCTTTGAACACTGAAGCTTTCTTT.

In its sample, this clonotype was seen a few times. The chain links TRBV3-1 to TRBJ2-7, with 7 bases matching TRBD2. The V and J ends lost 6 bases and 4 bases, in that order; junction bases with no gene match: 12. CDR3 length: 15 residues. Germline V gives CDR1 LGHDT, CDR2 YNNKEL (reference sequence). CDR3 coding DNA: TGTGCCAGCAGTCACGGAGGGAGGGCGGTGTACGAGCAGTACTTC. It encodes CASSHGGRAVYEQYF.